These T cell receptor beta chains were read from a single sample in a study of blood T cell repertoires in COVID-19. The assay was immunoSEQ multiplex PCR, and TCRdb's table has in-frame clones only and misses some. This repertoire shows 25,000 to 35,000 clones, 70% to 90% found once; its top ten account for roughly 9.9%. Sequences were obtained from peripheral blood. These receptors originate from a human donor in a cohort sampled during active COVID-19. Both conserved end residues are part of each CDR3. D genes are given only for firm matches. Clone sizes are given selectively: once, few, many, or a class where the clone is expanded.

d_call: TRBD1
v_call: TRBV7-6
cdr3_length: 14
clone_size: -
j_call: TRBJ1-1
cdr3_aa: CASSIRQGNTEAFF
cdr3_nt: TGTGCCAGCAGCATTCGACAGGGGAACACTGAAGCTTTCTTT

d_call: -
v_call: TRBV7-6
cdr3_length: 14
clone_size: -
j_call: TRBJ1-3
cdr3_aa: CASSSSGSGNTIYF
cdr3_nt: TGTGCCAGCAGCTCGTCAGGGTCTGGAAACACCATATATTTT

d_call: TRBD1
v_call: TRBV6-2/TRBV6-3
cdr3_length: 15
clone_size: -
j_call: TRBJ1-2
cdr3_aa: CASSSGQGRWYGYTF
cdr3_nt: TGTGCCAGCAGTTCAGGACAGGGCCGTTGGTATGGCTACACCTTC

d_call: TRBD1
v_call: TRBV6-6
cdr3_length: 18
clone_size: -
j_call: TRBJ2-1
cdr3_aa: CASSRGRVGTDAYNEQFF
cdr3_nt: TGTGCCAGCAGTCGGGGCCGGGTGGGGACAGATGCCTACAATGAGCAGTTCTTC

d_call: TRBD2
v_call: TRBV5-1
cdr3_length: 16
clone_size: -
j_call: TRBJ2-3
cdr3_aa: CASSGGTSVSTDTQYF
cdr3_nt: TGCGCCAGCAGCGGGGGGACTAGCGTAAGCACAGATACGCAGTATTTT

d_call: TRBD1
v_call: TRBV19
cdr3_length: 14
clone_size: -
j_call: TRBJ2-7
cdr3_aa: CASSINRGGNEQYF
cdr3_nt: TGTGCCAGTAGTATTAACAGGGGTGGCAACGAGCAGTACTTC

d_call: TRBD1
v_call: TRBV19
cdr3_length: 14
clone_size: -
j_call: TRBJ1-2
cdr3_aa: CASSDPGTGYGYTF
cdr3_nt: TGTGCCAGTAGTGACCCCGGGACAGGCTATGGCTACACCTTC

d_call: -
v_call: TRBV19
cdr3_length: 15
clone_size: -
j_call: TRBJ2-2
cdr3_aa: CASSSPGDVTGELFF
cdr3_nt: TGTGCCAGTAGTTCTCCAGGGGACGTCACCGGGGAGCTGTTTTTT

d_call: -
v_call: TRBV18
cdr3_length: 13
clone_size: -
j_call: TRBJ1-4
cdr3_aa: CASSSRTNEKLFF
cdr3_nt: TGTGCCAGCTCTTCTAGGACTAATGAAAAACTGTTTTTT

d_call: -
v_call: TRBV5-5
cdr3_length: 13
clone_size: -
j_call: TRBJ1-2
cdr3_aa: CASSYLEFVGYTF
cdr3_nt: TGTGCCAGCAGCTACTTAGAATTCGTGGGCTACACCTTC

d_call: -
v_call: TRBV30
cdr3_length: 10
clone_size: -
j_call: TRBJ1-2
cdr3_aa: CAGDHYGYTF
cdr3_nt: TGTGCCGGAGACCACTATGGCTACACCTTC

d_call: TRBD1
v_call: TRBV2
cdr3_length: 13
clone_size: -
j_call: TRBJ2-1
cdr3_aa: CASRGQGAGEQFF
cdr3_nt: TGTGCCAGCAGAGGACAGGGGGCTGGGGAGCAGTTCTTC

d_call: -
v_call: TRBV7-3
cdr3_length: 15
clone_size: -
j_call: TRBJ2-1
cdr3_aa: CASSLVPTDNNEQFF
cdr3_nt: TGTGCCAGCAGCTTAGTTCCAACGGACAACAATGAGCAGTTCTTC

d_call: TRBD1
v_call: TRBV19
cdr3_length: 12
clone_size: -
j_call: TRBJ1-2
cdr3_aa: CASKQGKEGYTF
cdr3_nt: TGTGCCAGTAAACAGGGGAAGGAGGGCTACACCTTC

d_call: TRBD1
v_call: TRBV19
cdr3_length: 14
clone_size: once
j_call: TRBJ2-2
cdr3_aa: CASSGTGGSGELFF
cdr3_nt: TGTGCCAGTTCCGGGACAGGGGGATCCGGGGAGCTGTTTTTT

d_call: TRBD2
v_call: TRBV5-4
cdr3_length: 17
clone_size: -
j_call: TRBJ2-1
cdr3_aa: CASSLGLAGTEYNEQFF
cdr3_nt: TGTGCCAGCAGCTTGGGGCTAGCGGGAACTGAGTACAATGAGCAGTTCTTC

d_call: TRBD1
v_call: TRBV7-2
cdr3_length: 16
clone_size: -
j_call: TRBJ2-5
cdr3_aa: CASSWGDRGQQETQYF
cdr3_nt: TGTGCCAGCAGCTGGGGGGACAGGGGGCAGCAAGAGACCCAGTACTTC

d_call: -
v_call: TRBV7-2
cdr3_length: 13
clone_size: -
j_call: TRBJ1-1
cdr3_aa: CASSLHQNTEAFF
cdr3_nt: TGTGCCAGCAGCTTACATCAAAACACTGAAGCTTTCTTT

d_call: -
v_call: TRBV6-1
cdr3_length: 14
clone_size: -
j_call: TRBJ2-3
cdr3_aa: CASSERLTTDTQYF
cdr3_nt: TGTGCCAGCAGTGAAAGACTTACCACAGATACGCAGTATTTT

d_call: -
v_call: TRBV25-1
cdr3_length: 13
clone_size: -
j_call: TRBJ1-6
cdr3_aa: CASSETANSPLHF
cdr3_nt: TGTGCCAGCAGTGAGACAGCCAATTCACCCCTCCACTTT

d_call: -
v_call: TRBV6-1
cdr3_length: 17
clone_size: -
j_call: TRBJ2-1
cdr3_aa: CASSEASPAGTYNEQFF
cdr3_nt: TGTGCCAGCAGTGAAGCGTCCCCTGCGGGAACCTACAATGAGCAGTTCTTC

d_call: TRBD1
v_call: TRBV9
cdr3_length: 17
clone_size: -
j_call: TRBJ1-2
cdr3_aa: CASSARGGQGDGYGYTF
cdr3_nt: TGTGCCAGCAGCGCGAGAGGAGGACAGGGGGATGGCTATGGCTACACCTTC

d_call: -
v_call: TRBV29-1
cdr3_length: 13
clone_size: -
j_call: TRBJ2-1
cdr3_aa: CSVRQVVDNEQFF
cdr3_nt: TGCAGCGTAAGACAGGTGGTGGACAATGAGCAGTTCTTC

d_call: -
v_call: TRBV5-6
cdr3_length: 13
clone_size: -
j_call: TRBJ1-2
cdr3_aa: CASRSDTNYGYTF
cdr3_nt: TGTGCCAGCAGATCGGACACTAACTATGGCTACACCTTC

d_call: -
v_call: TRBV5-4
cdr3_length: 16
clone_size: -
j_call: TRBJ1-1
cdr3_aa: CASSLDRGYMNTEAFF
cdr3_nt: TGTGCCAGCAGCTTGGATAGGGGCTACATGAACACTGAAGCTTTCTTT

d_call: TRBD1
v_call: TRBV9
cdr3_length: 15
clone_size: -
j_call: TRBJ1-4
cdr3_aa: CASSVGTGENEKLFF
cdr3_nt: TGTGCCAGCAGCGTAGGGACAGGTGAAAATGAAAAACTGTTTTTT

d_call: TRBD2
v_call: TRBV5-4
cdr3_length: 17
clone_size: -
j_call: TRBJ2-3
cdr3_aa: CASSSKPGLRSTDTQYF
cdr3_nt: TGTGCCAGCAGCTCCAAGCCGGGACTAAGAAGCACAGATACGCAGTATTTT

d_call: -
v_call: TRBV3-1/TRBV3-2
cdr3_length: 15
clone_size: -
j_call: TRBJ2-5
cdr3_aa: CASSQEQALQETQYF
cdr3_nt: TGTGCCAGCAGCCAAGAACAGGCACTACAAGAGACCCAGTACTTC

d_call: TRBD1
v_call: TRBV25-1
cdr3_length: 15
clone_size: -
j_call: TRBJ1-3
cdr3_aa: CASRGQPFSGNTIYF
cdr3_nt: TGTGCCAGCAGGGGACAGCCTTTCTCTGGAAACACCATATATTTT